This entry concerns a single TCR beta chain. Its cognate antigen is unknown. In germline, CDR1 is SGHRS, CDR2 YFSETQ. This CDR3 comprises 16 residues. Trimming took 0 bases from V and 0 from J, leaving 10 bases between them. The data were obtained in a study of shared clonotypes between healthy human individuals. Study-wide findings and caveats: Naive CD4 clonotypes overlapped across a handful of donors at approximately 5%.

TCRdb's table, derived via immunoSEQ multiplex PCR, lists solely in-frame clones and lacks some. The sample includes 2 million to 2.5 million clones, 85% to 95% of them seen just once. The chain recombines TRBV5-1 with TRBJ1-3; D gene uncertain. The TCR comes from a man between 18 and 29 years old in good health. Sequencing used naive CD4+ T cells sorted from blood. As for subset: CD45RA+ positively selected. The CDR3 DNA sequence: TGCGCCAGCAGCTTGGCCGAGGATTACTCTGGAAACACCATATATTTT. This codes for CASSLAEDYSGNTIYF.